The 6 T cell receptor beta chains presented below share a single source sample, sequenced in a study of molecular identifiers for immune sequencing clone quantification. In TCRdb, the PCR reads were re-called with MiXCR into one record per CDR3 protein. Of 85,000 to 130,000 distinct CDR3 sequences listed, 36% are singletons. Material for sequencing was naive CD8+ T cells from blood, with Jurkat cell RNA spiked in. Regarding subset: FACS-sorted CD8+CD4-CCR7+CD45RA+ naive T cells. All receptors derive from a human donor in good health. Some libraries in this study had Jurkat cell RNA spiked in.

On this clonotype: A much more abundant neighbour one base away suggests this may be a read error. The chain recombines TRBV28 with TRBJ2-3; D ambiguous. This CDR3 comprises 17 residues. The germline CDR1 and CDR2 sequences are MDHEN and SYDVKM. CDR3 sequence reads: CASSFGVYGGSTDTLYF. The CDR3 DNA follows: TGTGCCAGCAGTTTTGGGGTGTATGGCGGAAGCACAGATACGCTGTATTTT.

This clonotype appeared many times. V gene TRBV6-2 or TRBV6-3 combines with J gene TRBJ1-5; 8 bases line up with TRBD1. Trimming removed 10 bases from V and 4 bases from J; junction bases left unmatched: 6. Germline lookup yields CDR1 MNHEY and CDR2 SVGEGT. The CDR3 spans 13 residues. CDR3 amino acids: CATRDRTNQPQHF. Here the CDR3 DNA reads TGTGCCACCCGGGACAGGACGAATCAGCCCCAGCATTTT.

The sample holds a few counts of this clonotype. This chain links TRBV5-1 with TRBJ1-4; D not certain. Trimming removed 7 bases at V and 0 bases at J, with 10 bases between. This CDR3 has 14 residues. Germline V gene sequence: CDR1 SGHRS, CDR2 YFSETQ. The CDR3 protein is CASAPWSTNEKLFF. CDR3 nucleotide sequence: TGCGCCAGCGCGCCGTGGTCAACTAATGAAAAACTGTTTTTT.

V and J are TRBV4-3 and TRBJ2-1, with TRBD2 matching over 7 bases. The germline gives CDR1 LGHNA, CDR2 YSLEER. J was trimmed by 2 bases and V by 1 base; bases with no gene match: 5. The CDR3 covers 16 residues. The CDR3 DNA follows: TGCGCCAGCAGCCAAGTGGGCCGGGAGGCCTACAATGAGCAGTTCTTC. Translation: CASSQVGREAYNEQFF.

This clonotype was detected many times. V usage is TRBV28 and J usage is TRBJ2-7; 9 bases line up with TRBD2. This CDR3 is built from 19 residues. The V and J ends lost 5 bases and 2 bases, in that order; junction bases with no gene match: 19. Germline V gene data show CDR1 as MDHEN and CDR2 as SYDVKM. The CDR3 spells CASSLSPPLTSGPPYEQYF. For the CDR3, the DNA is TGTGCCAGCAGTCTAAGTCCCCCTCTGACTAGCGGCCCCCCCTACGAGCAGTACTTC.

The J gene is TRBJ2-3, the V gene TRBV5-6, with D perhaps TRBD1 (6 bases). This CDR3 has 16 residues. Germline CDR1 and CDR2: SGHDT and YYEEEE. V gave up 5 bases and J gave up 4 bases, with 20 bases separating them. This CDR3 reads CASSGRQVRPSDTQYF. DNA for the CDR3: TGTGCCAGCAGTGGGAGACAGGTTCGCCCCTCAGATACGCAGTATTTT. The full variable domain, in which reference TRBV5-6 and TRBJ2-3 provide the parts outside the CDR3, is DAGVTQSPTHLIKTRGQQVTLRCSPKSGHDTVSWYQQALGQGPQFIFQYYEEEERQRGNFPDRFSGHQFPNYSSELNVNALLLGDSALYLCASSGRQVRPSDTQYFGPGTRLTVL.